Listed below are T cell receptor beta chains from one sample, sequenced in a study of blood T cell repertoires in COVID-19. Sequencing used immunoSEQ multiplex PCR; TCRdb keeps in-frame clones, though not all of them. Of roughly 160,000 clones listed, 87% were seen once; the top ten hold about 3.9%. What was sequenced was peripheral blood. The receptor source for this set is a woman in her sixties or seventies who had recovered from COVID-19. The CDR3 runs from the conserved cysteine through the conserved F or W. The D gene is left open where the match is weak. Expanded clones get a size class; other rows say once, few or many, or leave the size out.

J gene: TRBJ2-3
V gene: TRBV5-1
clone size: -
D gene: TRBD2
CDR3 DNA: TGCGCCAGCAGCACCGGGACTAGCGGGGGGTATAGCACAGATACGCAGTATTTT
CDR3 protein: CASSTGTSGGYSTDTQYF

J gene: TRBJ2-1
V gene: TRBV18
clone size: -
D gene: -
CDR3 DNA: TGTGCCAGCTCACCAGACATCAGCTCCTACAATGAGCAGTTCTTC
CDR3 protein: CASSPDISSYNEQFF

J gene: TRBJ1-6
V gene: TRBV7-9
clone size: -
D gene: TRBD1
CDR3 DNA: TGTGCCAGCAGCCAAGACAGGGGCCGAAATTCACCCCTCCACTTT
CDR3 protein: CASSQDRGRNSPLHF

J gene: TRBJ2-7
V gene: TRBV3-1/TRBV3-2
clone size: -
D gene: -
CDR3 DNA: TGTGCCAGCAGCCAGCGAGCGGTCTACGAGCAGTACTTC
CDR3 protein: CASSQRAVYEQYF

J gene: TRBJ1-2
V gene: TRBV9
clone size: -
D gene: TRBD1
CDR3 DNA: TGTGCCAGCAGCGCCGGACAGGGGGTAGTTAACTATGGCTACACCTTC
CDR3 protein: CASSAGQGVVNYGYTF

J gene: TRBJ2-3
V gene: TRBV5-1
clone size: once
D gene: -
CDR3 DNA: TGCGCCAGCAGCTTGGCTATCACCCCCACAGATACGCAGTATTTT
CDR3 protein: CASSLAITPTDTQYF

J gene: TRBJ2-1
V gene: TRBV5-1
clone size: -
D gene: -
CDR3 DNA: TGCGCCAGCAGCTTGGGAAGGCTCGAGGATGAGCAGTTCTTC
CDR3 protein: CASSLGRLEDEQFF

J gene: TRBJ2-1
V gene: TRBV19
clone size: few
D gene: TRBD1
CDR3 DNA: TGTGCCAGTAGTACCGGGACAGCCTACAATGAGCAGTTCTTC
CDR3 protein: CASSTGTAYNEQFF

J gene: TRBJ2-1
V gene: TRBV29-1
clone size: -
D gene: -
CDR3 DNA: TGCAGCGTCGGGGATATGTCTGGGTTTGGTGTCTATTTGCGGATGCCGTTCTTC
CDR3 protein: CSVGDMSGFGVYLRMPFF

J gene: TRBJ1-2
V gene: TRBV3-1/TRBV3-2
clone size: -
D gene: TRBD1
CDR3 DNA: TGTGCCAGCAGCCACCGTCCCGGGACAGGGAGGGACTATGGCTACACCTTC
CDR3 protein: CASSHRPGTGRDYGYTF

J gene: TRBJ2-1
V gene: TRBV5-1
clone size: -
D gene: TRBD2
CDR3 DNA: TGCGCCAGCAGCTTGGAGCTAGCGGGGGCCTACAATGAGCAGTTCTTC
CDR3 protein: CASSLELAGAYNEQFF

J gene: TRBJ2-7
V gene: TRBV27
clone size: -
D gene: TRBD1
CDR3 DNA: TGTGCCAGCAGTTTACTCGCAGGGGGTTTCTACGAGCAGTACTTC
CDR3 protein: CASSLLAGGFYEQYF

J gene: TRBJ2-2
V gene: TRBV19
clone size: -
D gene: TRBD1
CDR3 DNA: TGTGCCAGTAGTACCCTCACAGGGGGCACCGGGGAGCTGTTTTTT
CDR3 protein: CASSTLTGGTGELFF

J gene: TRBJ1-5
V gene: TRBV29-1
clone size: -
D gene: TRBD1
CDR3 DNA: TGCAGCGTTCGACAGGGCGGCAATCAGCCCCAGCATTTT
CDR3 protein: CSVRQGGNQPQHF

J gene: TRBJ1-3
V gene: TRBV21-1
clone size: -
D gene: -
CDR3 DNA: TGTGCCAGCAGCAAAGAGGGGGGGTTCTCTGGAAACACCATATATTTT
CDR3 protein: CASSKEGGFSGNTIYF

J gene: TRBJ1-4
V gene: TRBV9
clone size: -
D gene: TRBD1
CDR3 DNA: TGTGCCAGCAGCGTAGATGAGGGGGCAGCTGGTGAAAAACTGTTTTTT
CDR3 protein: CASSVDEGAAGEKLFF

J gene: TRBJ1-2
V gene: TRBV6-2/TRBV6-3
clone size: -
D gene: -
CDR3 DNA: TGTGCCAGCAGTCCGACAAACTATGGCTACACCTTC
CDR3 protein: CASSPTNYGYTF

J gene: TRBJ2-7
V gene: TRBV6-1
clone size: -
D gene: -
CDR3 DNA: TGTGCCAGCAGTGAAGCGCTAACAGGGAAAGGCCGCGAGCAGTACTTC
CDR3 protein: CASSEALTGKGREQYF

J gene: TRBJ1-5
V gene: TRBV28
clone size: -
D gene: TRBD1
CDR3 DNA: TGTGCCAGCAGTTTAGGGACAGGGTGGGGTCAGCCCCAGCATTTT
CDR3 protein: CASSLGTGWGQPQHF

J gene: TRBJ2-7
V gene: TRBV25-1
clone size: -
D gene: -
CDR3 DNA: TGTGCCAGCAGTGAAGGGACAGCGGGTTTTATGAGGTACGAGCAGTACTTC
CDR3 protein: CASSEGTAGFMRYEQYF

J gene: TRBJ1-1
V gene: TRBV19
clone size: -
D gene: -
CDR3 DNA: TGTGCCAGTAATCAAGCCGTCGGCACTGAAGCTTTCTTT
CDR3 protein: CASNQAVGTEAFF

J gene: TRBJ2-3
V gene: TRBV5-1
clone size: -
D gene: -
CDR3 DNA: TGCGCCAGCAGCCCCGGGACAGATACGCAGTATTTT
CDR3 protein: CASSPGTDTQYF

J gene: TRBJ2-2
V gene: TRBV9
clone size: -
D gene: -
CDR3 DNA: TGTGCCAGCAGCGGAGTTGCGAACACCGGGGAGCTGTTTTTT
CDR3 protein: CASSGVANTGELFF

J gene: TRBJ1-6
V gene: TRBV19
clone size: -
D gene: -
CDR3 DNA: TGTGCCAGTAGTATCACTAGCTCCTATAATTCACCCCTCCACTTT
CDR3 protein: CASSITSSYNSPLHF

J gene: TRBJ1-2
V gene: TRBV9
clone size: -
D gene: -
CDR3 DNA: TGTGCCAGCAGCCTCCCGGACATCCCTGGCGGTGGCTACACCTTC
CDR3 protein: CASSLPDIPGGGYTF

J gene: TRBJ2-7
V gene: TRBV11-3
clone size: few
D gene: -
CDR3 DNA: TGTGCCAGCCTAGGGAGGCCTTCGCGGTCCTACGAGCAGTACTTC
CDR3 protein: CASLGRPSRSYEQYF

J gene: TRBJ2-7
V gene: TRBV6-5
clone size: -
D gene: TRBD1
CDR3 DNA: TGTGCCAGCAGGCCGGGACAGGGGGCAGCCTACGAGCAGTACTTC
CDR3 protein: CASRPGQGAAYEQYF

J gene: TRBJ1-2
V gene: TRBV27
clone size: -
D gene: -
CDR3 DNA: TGTGCCAGCAGTTTATCCCCGCACAATCCCGGGTCTAACTATGGCTACACCTTC
CDR3 protein: CASSLSPHNPGSNYGYTF

J gene: TRBJ2-7
V gene: TRBV5-6
clone size: -
D gene: TRBD2
CDR3 DNA: TGTGCCAGCAGCACTAGCGGGGGGTCCTACGAGCAGTACTTC
CDR3 protein: CASSTSGGSYEQYF

J gene: TRBJ1-2
V gene: TRBV9
clone size: few
D gene: -
CDR3 DNA: TGTGCCAGCAGCGTAGTTAGGGGAGGCTACACCTTC
CDR3 protein: CASSVVRGGYTF

J gene: TRBJ1-1
V gene: TRBV2
clone size: once
D gene: -
CDR3 DNA: TGTGCCAGCAGAAGACGGACAGTCAACACTGAAGCTTTCTTT
CDR3 protein: CASRRRTVNTEAFF

J gene: TRBJ2-7
V gene: TRBV11-2
clone size: -
D gene: -
CDR3 DNA: TGTGCCAGCAGCTTAGGTACAGACTCCTACGAGCAGTACTTC
CDR3 protein: CASSLGTDSYEQYF

J gene: TRBJ2-3
V gene: TRBV5-1
clone size: once
D gene: TRBD1
CDR3 DNA: TGCGCCAGCAGCCCCCTGGGGACAGGCATCGCAGATACGCAGTATTTT
CDR3 protein: CASSPLGTGIADTQYF

J gene: TRBJ2-7
V gene: TRBV28
clone size: -
D gene: TRBD1
CDR3 DNA: TGTGCCAGCAGTTTGACAGGGAATTTCGTCGAGCAGTACTTC
CDR3 protein: CASSLTGNFVEQYF

J gene: TRBJ1-2
V gene: TRBV6-5
clone size: -
D gene: -
CDR3 DNA: TGTGCCAGCAGTTACGCAGAATATAACTATGGCTACACCTTC
CDR3 protein: CASSYAEYNYGYTF

J gene: TRBJ2-7
V gene: TRBV9
clone size: -
D gene: -
CDR3 DNA: TGTGCCAGCAGCCCCCGAATTCCAGCGAGCTCCTACGAGCAGTACTTC
CDR3 protein: CASSPRIPASSYEQYF

J gene: TRBJ2-5
V gene: TRBV27
clone size: -
D gene: TRBD1
CDR3 DNA: TGTGCCAGCAGACCCGGGACAGGGGGCGGAGAGACCCAGTACTTC
CDR3 protein: CASRPGTGGGETQYF

J gene: TRBJ2-1
V gene: TRBV9
clone size: -
D gene: TRBD2
CDR3 DNA: TGTGCCAGCAGCGCCGCCGGGACTAGCTTTCACAATGAGCAGTTCTTC
CDR3 protein: CASSAAGTSFHNEQFF

J gene: TRBJ1-3
V gene: TRBV4-2
clone size: -
D gene: -
CDR3 DNA: TGTGCCAGCAGCCTTCTACACCCCAGGATGAGCTCTGGAAACACCATATATTTT
CDR3 protein: CASSLLHPRMSSGNTIYF

J gene: TRBJ1-4
V gene: TRBV6-5
clone size: -
D gene: -
CDR3 DNA: TGTGCCAGCAGAACCGGACAGAATAATGAAAAACTGTTTTTT
CDR3 protein: CASRTGQNNEKLFF

J gene: TRBJ2-5
V gene: TRBV10-3
clone size: -
D gene: TRBD1
CDR3 DNA: TGTGCCATCAGACCCGGGACAGAACAAGAGACCCAGTACTTC
CDR3 protein: CAIRPGTEQETQYF

J gene: TRBJ1-2
V gene: TRBV27
clone size: -
D gene: TRBD1
CDR3 DNA: TGTGCCAGCAGTTTAGGGACAGGGTTCTATCGCTACACCTTC
CDR3 protein: CASSLGTGFYRYTF

J gene: TRBJ2-2
V gene: TRBV19
clone size: -
D gene: -
CDR3 DNA: TGTGCCAGTAGTATAGTTACGAACACCGGGGAGCTGTTTTTT
CDR3 protein: CASSIVTNTGELFF

J gene: TRBJ1-1
V gene: TRBV3-1/TRBV3-2
clone size: -
D gene: TRBD1
CDR3 DNA: TGTGCCAGCAGCCAACCCGCCCGACAGGGGGAAGCTTTCTTT
CDR3 protein: CASSQPARQGEAFF

J gene: TRBJ2-5
V gene: TRBV1
clone size: -
D gene: -
CDR3 DNA: TGCACCAGCAGCCCCCAGCGGGGGGGTGCCCGGGAGGAGACCCAGTACTTC
CDR3 protein: CTSSPQRGGAREETQYF

J gene: TRBJ2-2
V gene: TRBV5-4
clone size: -
D gene: TRBD2
CDR3 DNA: TGTGCCAGCAGCTCGGGGACTAGCGGGGGACCAAACACCGGGGAGCTGTTTTTT
CDR3 protein: CASSSGTSGGPNTGELFF

J gene: TRBJ2-7
V gene: TRBV6-5
clone size: -
D gene: -
CDR3 DNA: TGTGCCAGCAGTTTTGACAGAGCTTACGAGCAGTACTTC
CDR3 protein: CASSFDRAYEQYF